These 14 T cell receptor beta chains originate from one sample sequenced in a study of T cells in Graves' hyperthyroidism and ophthalmopathy. Amplified TCR beta CDR3 regions came from RNA transcripts. First-round RT-PCR targeting the TCR CDR3 was performed with the HTBI primer set. TCRdb used MiXCR to reprocess the multiplex PCR reads, holding one entry per CDR3 protein. Among hundreds of thousands of distinct CDR3 sequences listed, over 10% were seen once. What was sequenced was blood. These receptors came from a woman between 18 and 29 years old with Graves' hyperthyroidism.

A single count supports this clonotype. The chain is built from TRBV5-1 and TRBJ2-3, with D tentatively TRBD2 (5 bases). This CDR3 region has 16 residues. The V and J ends lost 5 bases and 4 bases respectively, with 20 bases between them. CDR1 SGHRS and CDR2 YFSETQ come from the germline V gene. CDR3 amino acids: CASSSGVGVSSDTQYF. The CDR3 DNA is TGCGCCAGCAGTTCCGGTGTCGGGGTATCATCAGATACGCAGTATTTT. The full variable domain, its missing parts supplied by reference TRBV5-1 and TRBJ2-3, is KAGVTQTPRYLIKTRGQQVTLSCSPISGHRSVSWYQQTPGQGLQFLFEYFSETQRNKGNFPGRFSGRQFSNSRSEMNVSTLELGDSALYLCASSSGVGVSSDTQYFGPGTRLTVL.

This clonotype was seen many times. This chain connects TRBV6-4 to TRBJ2-1, with D possibly matching TRBD2 (6 bases). The length of the CDR3 is 16 residues. CDR1 MRHNA and CDR2 SNTAGT come from the germline V gene. Trimming removed 0 bases from V and 2 bases from J, with 11 bases in between. CDR3 sequence reads: CASSDSTGDPYNEQFF. The CDR3 DNA is TGTGCCAGCAGTGACTCTACGGGAGATCCCTACAATGAGCAGTTCTTC.

This clonotype appeared many times. The chain couples TRBV20-1 to TRBJ2-5; TRBD1 agrees at 10 bases. The CDR3 is 14 residues long. The germline V gene encodes CDR1 DFQATT and CDR2 SNEGSKA (reference sequence). V shed 3 bases and J 5 bases; nucleotides not matched to a gene: 6. For the CDR3, the DNA is TGCAGTGCTAGGGGACAGGGGAAGGGGGAGACCCAGTACTTC. Translation: CSARGQGKGETQYF.

V and J are TRBV12-3 or TRBV12-4 and TRBJ1-5, with 7 nucleotides matching TRBD1. The CDR3 runs to 15 residues. The V and J ends lost 6 bases and 4 bases, in that order; junction bases with no gene match: 9. The CDR3 region is CASRSLTGSNQPQHF. For the CDR3, the DNA is TGTGCCAGCAGATCTCTGACAGGGTCAAATCAGCCCCAGCATTTT.

This clonotype was found once. One base away lies a much larger clone, so this may be a sequencing read error. The missing conserved phenylalanine or tryptophan at the end of this CDR3 makes a read error likely. The V and J genes are TRBV12-3 or TRBV12-4 and TRBJ1-1; TRBD1 might be the D (5 bases). This CDR3 contains 16 residues. The V end was cut by 5 bases, the J end by 1 base, with 17 bases between. CDR3: CASSPDSRPSNTEAFL. In DNA, the CDR3 is TGTGCCAGCAGTCCCGACAGCAGACCTTCGAACACTGAAGCTTTCCTT.

This clonotype was seen many times. The genes are TRBV29-1 and TRBJ2-4; D is undetermined. Germline CDR1 reads SQVTM; CDR2 reads ANQGSEA. This CDR3 comprises 14 residues. CDR3 region: CSVSVIGSKNIQYF. For the CDR3, the DNA is TGCAGTGTTAGTGTAATTGGGTCCAAAAACATTCAGTACTTC.

This clonotype was counted many times. This chain joins TRBV28 and TRBJ2-3; D not certain. Per germline, CDR1 MDHEN and CDR2 SYDVKM. The CDR3 runs to 17 residues. The germline V and J ends were trimmed by 2 bases and 5 bases, with 20 bases remaining between them. CDR3 nucleotides: TGTGCCAGCAGTTTAAAAGGGTGGGTCCCCGACGGAGATACGCAGTATTTT. This codes for CASSLKGWVPDGDTQYF.

This clonotype appeared many times. The rearrangement joins TRBV6-2 or TRBV6-3 to TRBJ2-7; the D is unclear. This CDR3 has 16 residues. Germline CDR1 is MNHEY and CDR2 is SVGEGT. The V gene lost 2 bases and the J gene lost 2 bases, with 16 bases spanning the gap. The CDR3 protein is CASSYPIHRDPYEQYF. CDR3 in DNA: TGTGCCAGCAGTTACCCGATTCATAGAGACCCCTACGAGCAGTACTTC.

This clonotype was counted at least ten times. The chain recombines TRBV2 with TRBJ2-3; no definite D call. Germline loops: CDR1 SNHLY, CDR2 FYNNEI. The germline V and J ends were trimmed by 6 bases and 3 bases, with 22 bases remaining between them. This CDR3 spans 17 amino acids. The CDR3 DNA reads TGTGCCAGCAGCACTGGCCCCTCCTCATGGGCGACAGATACGCAGTATTTT. Translation: CASSTGPSSWATDTQYF.

This chain connects TRBV4-3 to TRBJ2-7; D could derive from TRBD1 or TRBD2 (5 bases each). V shed 0 bases and J shed 6 bases, with 15 bases lying between them. The CDR3 has 15 amino acids. Per germline, CDR1 LGHNA and CDR2 YSLEER. CDR3 nucleotides: TGCGCCAGCAGCCAAGATGAAGGGACCGATGGCGAGCAGTACTTC. Amino acid sequence: CASSQDEGTDGEQYF.

This clonotype showed up many times. J is TRBJ1-4 and V is TRBV28; D unclear. V gave up 8 bases and J gave up 5 bases, with 18 bases separating them. This CDR3 spans 15 amino acids. Germline V gives CDR1 MDHEN, CDR2 SYDVKM. Here the CDR3 reads CASARLTEPNEKLFF. Here the CDR3 DNA reads TGTGCCAGCGCTCGACTGACGGAACCAAATGAAAAACTGTTTTTT. Complete variable domain (other parts from reference TRBV28 and TRBJ1-4): DVKVTQSSRYLVKRTGEKVFLECVQDMDHENMFWYRQDPGLGLRLIYFSYDVKMKEKGDIPEGYSVSREKKERFSLILESASTNQTSMYLCASARLTEPNEKLFFGSGTQLSVL.

The table lists this clonotype with many counts. The chain joins TRBV29-1 to TRBJ2-7, with D tentatively TRBD2 (5 bases). The CDR3 has 13 residues. Germline CDR1 is SQVTM and CDR2 is ANQGSEA. V was trimmed by 4 bases and J by 2 bases, leaving 12 bases between them. The CDR3 DNA reads as TGCAGCGTTGCGTGGGGAGCCACCTACGAGCAGTACTTC. Its protein product is CSVAWGATYEQYF.

This clonotype was detected only a few times. The chain is built from TRBV19 and TRBJ2-2; 11 bases align to TRBD2. The trim removed 6 bases at V and 5 bases at J, leaving 8 bases unmatched. The CDR3 contains 16 residues. In germline, CDR1 is LNHDA, CDR2 SQIVND (reference sequence). The CDR3 loop is CASRTLAGGDTGELFF. Written as DNA, the CDR3 is TGTGCCAGTAGGACCTTAGCGGGAGGGGATACCGGGGAGCTGTTTTTT.

A note on this clonotype: The junction and the germline gene differ at one end; a read error may be behind it. Here the CDR3 reads CSARTGYGQYF. CDR3 coding DNA: TGCAGTGCTAGAACGGGCTACGGGCAGTACTTC. V gene TRBV20-1 combines with J gene TRBJ2-7; D gene uncertain. The CDR3 has 11 amino acids. Germline values: CDR1 DFQATT, CDR2 SNEGSKA (reference sequence).